A single sample gave rise to the 10 T cell receptor beta chains below, sequenced in a study of control samples from healthy donors and cancer patients. TCRdb keeps only in-frame clones here, not all; method: immunoSEQ multiplex PCR. The data show approximately 92,000 clones, 85% to 95% seen once. Material: blood. The receptors derive from a woman between 25 and 40 years old in good health.

In DNA form, the CDR3 reads TGTGCCAGCAGTTTCCCACTAGCGGACCCCTACAATGAGCAGTTCTTC. It translates to CASSFPLADPYNEQFF. J is TRBJ2-1 and V is TRBV6-6, with TRBD2 matching 8 bases. This CDR3 has 16 amino acids. Per the germline V gene, CDR1 is MNHNY and CDR2 is SVGAGI (reference sequence). The J segment lost 2 bases and the V segment lost 4 bases, leaving 7 bases of the junction unmatched.

The genes are TRBV5-1 and TRBJ2-3; 11 bases fit TRBD2. The junction had 1 base not matched to a gene; V was cut back by 0 bases and J by 1 base. The CDR3 length is 16 residues. Germline loops: CDR1 SGHRS, CDR2 YFSETQ. The CDR3 DNA sequence: TGCGCCAGCAGCTTGGAGACTAGCGGGGGCACAGATACGCAGTATTTT. Its protein is CASSLETSGGTDTQYF. Combining the CDR3 with reference TRBV5-1 and TRBJ2-3 gives the whole variable domain KAGVTQTPRYLIKTRGQQVTLSCSPISGHRSVSWYQQTPGQGLQFLFEYFSETQRNKGNFPGRFSGRQFSNSRSEMNVSTLELGDSALYLCASSLETSGGTDTQYFGPGTRLTVL.

The chain is built from TRBV7-9 and TRBJ1-5; D unclear. V gave up 5 bases and J gave up 7 bases, with 12 bases separating them. The germline gives CDR1 SEHNR, CDR2 FQNEAQ (reference sequence). CDR3 length equals 13 residues. As DNA, the CDR3 is TGTGCCAGCAGCATCTCCGGGTGGCAGCCCCAGCATTTT. Translation gives CASSISGWQPQHF.

This chain joins TRBV5-1 and TRBJ2-7, with 8 positions matching TRBD1. Germline V gene sequence: CDR1 SGHRS, CDR2 YFSETQ. V dropped 0 bases and J dropped 2; count of bases not matched to a gene: 7. The CDR3 runs to 16 residues. The CDR3 nucleotides read TGCGCCAGCAGCTTGGATTCTTTCAGGGGGCCCTACGAGCAGTACTTC. It codes for CASSLDSFRGPYEQYF.

The chain links TRBV19 to TRBJ2-1; TRBD2 aligns across 10 bases. CDR1 and CDR2 from the germline V gene are LNHDA and SQIVND (reference sequence). Trimming cost V 9 bases and J 14 bases; bases outside gene matches: 19. The CDR3 is made up of 15 amino acids. This chain's CDR3 is CASIQQAGGPFPKFF. The CDR3 region has the DNA TGTGCCAGCATTCAACAAGCGGGAGGGCCTTTCCCCAAGTTCTTC.

In its sample, this clone was seen a few times. The gene calls are TRBV19 and TRBJ1-1; weak D call: TRBD1 (6 bases). V dropped 5 bases and J dropped 10 bases, with 14 bases sitting between them. The CDR3 has 12 amino acids. Looked up from germline, CDR1 is LNHDA and CDR2 is SQIVND (reference sequence). CDR3 nucleotides: TGTGCCAGTAGTGCGGACAGCGTGAGAGCTTTCTTT. It codes for CASSADSVRAFF.

A single count supports this clone. The V and J genes are TRBV6-7 and TRBJ2-2, with TRBD2 matching over 10 bases. TRBV6-7 is assigned to the ORF class and has an uncertain function. Germline trimming cut 0 bases from V and 1 base from J; bases unmatched to any gene: 8. The CDR3 contains 19 residues. CDR3 sequence: CASSYSRASGSVNTGELFF. CDR3 bases: TGTGCCAGCAGTTACTCGAGGGCTAGCGGGAGCGTGAACACCGGGGAGCTGTTTTTT.

The V call is TRBV9, the J call TRBJ2-7; perhaps D is TRBD1 or TRBD2 (6 bases each). V was clipped by 4 bases and J by 5 bases, with 19 bases between them. The CDR3 is made up of 15 amino acids. Per germline, CDR1 SGDLS and CDR2 YYNGEE. CDR3 coding DNA: TGTGCCAGCAGCACAGGGAGGCAGGGACGCGACGAGCAGTACTTC. This codes for CASSTGRQGRDEQYF.

This clone was seen once. The V gene is TRBV2, the J gene TRBJ2-5; 11 nucleotides line up with TRBD2. There are 15 residues in the CDR3. V shed 9 bases and J 4 bases; nucleotides not matched to a gene: 10. Germline V gives CDR1 SNHLY, CDR2 FYNNEI. CDR3 residues: CASLKDLAGGETQYF. The CDR3 coding sequence is TGTGCCAGTCTCAAGGACCTAGCGGGGGGAGAGACCCAGTACTTC.

This chain links TRBV7-9 with TRBJ1-2; a possible D gene is TRBD1 (5 bases). Germline-derived CDR1 and CDR2 are SEHNR and FQNEAQ (reference sequence). This CDR3 contains 15 residues. Deletions cut 8 bases from V and 8 bases from J, with 24 bases between. The DNA of the CDR3 is TGTGCCAGCTCGTCCTCCGGGGGGGGGAGATCGGGCTACACCTTC. Encoded protein: CASSSSGGGRSGYTF.